This T cell receptor (beta chain) was documented in a study of T cell responses to AZD1222 COVID-19 vaccine. Study outcomes and limitations: None of the repertoires were sampled until the peak T cell response had passed. Spike-wide coverage was observed for vaccine-associated CD4 TCRs, with dominant responses at 160-218 and 743-854. Clonal diversity was possibly underestimated, and white British individuals and females predominated among donors.

CDR3 length equals 11 residues. CDR1 LNHDA and CDR2 SQIVND come from the germline V gene (reference sequence). Trimming took 4 bases from V and 6 from J, leaving 4 bases between them. Generated by immunoSEQ multiplex PCR, the TCRdb table keeps only in-frame clones and is missing some. Of over 65,000 clones in the sample, 85% to 90% were seen once. Of note for this clone: Its antigen is undetermined.

The source material was peripheral blood, sampled on day 0 of AZD1222 vaccination. The source of this sequence is an adult in good health. The V call is TRBV19, the J call TRBJ2-1, with D unclear. This chain's CDR3 is CASSTINEQFF. As DNA, the CDR3 is TGTGCCAGTAGTACAATCAATGAGCAGTTCTTC.